Below, 29 T cell receptor beta chains from the same sample are listed, as sequenced in a study of blood T cell repertoires in COVID-19. Here immunoSEQ multiplex PCR was the method, and the copy in TCRdb shows in-frame clones only, minus some. The sample has about 220,000 clones; 80% are singletons. The material sequenced was peripheral blood. These receptors originate from a human donor in a cohort sampled during active COVID-19.

The rearrangement uses TRBV5-1 and TRBJ1-6; D remains ambiguous. V dropped 2 bases and J dropped 6 bases, with 12 bases sitting between them. The CDR3 spans 15 residues. The germline gives CDR1 SGHRS, CDR2 YFSETQ. The CDR3 region has the DNA TGCGCCAGCAGCTTTGGCGTAGGAGGTAATTCACCCCTCCACTTT. Encoded protein: CASSFGVGGNSPLHF. The entire variable domain, with the rest obtained from reference TRBV5-1 and TRBJ1-6, is as follows: KAGVTQTPRYLIKTRGQQVTLSCSPISGHRSVSWYQQTPGQGLQFLFEYFSETQRNKGNFPGRFSGRQFSNSRSEMNVSTLELGDSALYLCASSFGVGGNSPLHFGNGTRLTVT.

The chain uses TRBV5-1 and TRBJ1-1, with 7 nucleotides matching TRBD1. The CDR3 contains 13 residues. Per the germline V gene, CDR1 is SGHRS and CDR2 is YFSETQ. V shed 4 bases and J 7 bases; nucleotides not matched to a gene: 7. CDR3 loop: CASSGTETFEAFF. The CDR3, as DNA: TGCGCCAGCAGCGGGACAGAGACTTTTGAAGCTTTCTTT.

This rearrangement joins TRBV4-3 to TRBJ2-7; possibly TRBD2 for D (6 bases). The CDR3 totals 14 residues. CDR1 and CDR2 from the germline V gene are LGHNA and YSLEER. Trimming took 1 base from V and 5 from J, leaving 12 bases between them. The CDR3 DNA sequence: TGCGCCAGCAGCCAAGCCGGGAGACCCCACGAGCAGTACTTC. Protein product: CASSQAGRPHEQYF.

The chain employs TRBV11-1 and TRBJ2-2, with D perhaps matching TRBD1 (5 bases). The CDR3 is made up of 15 amino acids. V was clipped by 6 bases and J by 7 bases, with 18 bases between them. In germline, CDR1 is SGHAT, CDR2 FQDESV (reference sequence). The CDR3 protein is CASSWGPSLGGELFF. The CDR3 coding sequence is TGTGCCAGCAGTTGGGGCCCTTCACTGGGCGGGGAGCTGTTTTTT.

The chain recombines TRBV27 with TRBJ2-5, with 13 bases lining up with TRBD2. The germline V gene encodes CDR1 MNHEY and CDR2 SMNVEV (reference sequence). The CDR3 is 13 residues long. J gave up 5 bases and V 6 bases, and 0 bases lay outside the gene matches. As DNA, the CDR3 is TGTGCCAGCAGACTAGCGGGAGGGGAGACCCAGTACTTC. Protein: CASRLAGGETQYF.

This chain links TRBV30 with TRBJ1-2; 7 positions agree with TRBD1. Germline CDR1 GTSNPN, CDR2 SVGIG (reference sequence). Germline trimming cut 0 bases from V and 8 bases from J; bases unmatched to any gene: 15. The CDR3 has 16 amino acids. CDR3 DNA sequence: TGTGCCTGGAGTGTACAGGGGACAATGGGCGGTTTCGGCTACACCTTC. Translation gives CAWSVQGTMGGFGYTF.

The chain recombines TRBV6-5 with TRBJ1-4; D ambiguous. The germline CDR1 and CDR2 sequences are MNHEY and SVGAGI. The germline V and J ends were trimmed by 6 bases and 0 bases, with 8 bases remaining between them. The CDR3 runs 14 residues. The CDR3 here is CASSPSATNEKLFF. In DNA form, the CDR3 reads TGTGCCAGCAGCCCCAGTGCAACTAATGAAAAACTGTTTTTT.

CDR3: CATSSNRALNTEAFF. CDR3 coding DNA: TGTGCCACCAGTTCCAACAGGGCCCTCAACACTGAAGCTTTCTTT. This chain uses TRBV15 with TRBJ1-1, with D perhaps matching TRBD1 (6 bases). This CDR3 is 15 amino acids long. Per the germline V gene, CDR1 is LNHNV and CDR2 is YYDKDF (reference sequence). The germline V and J ends were trimmed by 6 bases and 2 bases, with 16 bases remaining between them. Based on the CDR3 plus reference TRBV15 and TRBJ1-1, the full variable domain is DAMVIQNPRYQVTQFGKPVTLSCSQTLNHNVMYWYQQKSSQAPKLLFHYYDKDFNNEADTPDNFQSRRPNTSFCFLDIRSPGLGDTAMYLCATSSNRALNTEAFFGQGTRLTVV.

In this sample, this clone turned up a few times. The chain combines TRBV10-3 with TRBJ2-1; weak D call: TRBD1 (6 bases). The CDR3 consists of 13 residues. CDR1 and CDR2 (germline): ENHRY, SYGVKD. Trimming removed 2 bases at V and 5 bases at J, with 7 bases between. The CDR3 region is CAISENRDNEQFF. Written as DNA, the CDR3 is TGTGCCATCAGTGAGAACAGGGACAATGAGCAGTTCTTC.

The chain employs TRBV7-2 and TRBJ2-7; TRBD2 matches at 8 bases. With 5 bases clipped from V and 4 bases from J, the junction kept 10 bases outside the gene matches. Per the germline V gene, CDR1 is SGHTA and CDR2 is FQGNSA. This CDR3 comprises 15 residues. CDR3 protein: CASSPGGVDPYEQYF. As DNA, the CDR3 is TGTGCCAGCAGCCCGGGGGGGGTAGACCCGTACGAGCAGTACTTC.

The V and J genes are TRBV4-3 and TRBJ2-7; D not resolved. Trimming left V 0 bases short and J 4 bases short, with 13 bases between. The CDR3 is made up of 15 amino acids. Germline CDR1 reads LGHNA; CDR2 reads YSLEER. The CDR3 is CASSQDTGEVYEQYF. CDR3 DNA sequence: TGCGCCAGCAGCCAAGACACCGGAGAAGTATACGAGCAGTACTTC.

CDR3: CASSVSTDPNTEAFF. CDR3 DNA sequence: TGTGCCAGCAGCGTATCAACAGATCCGAACACTGAAGCTTTCTTT. J is TRBJ1-1 and V is TRBV9, with no clear D. The germline V gene encodes CDR1 SGDLS and CDR2 YYNGEE. The V end lost 1 base, the J end lost 1 base, and 11 bases lay between the germline ends. The CDR3 is 15 residues long.

CDR3 nucleotide sequence: TGTGCCAGCAGCGGGGCAGGGGGCTGGGGTGAAAAACTGTTTTTT. Its protein product is CASSGAGGWGEKLFF. The chain carries TRBV5-5 and TRBJ1-4; 8 bases fit TRBD1. CDR1 is SGHKS, CDR2 YYEKEE, per germline (reference sequence). This CDR3 has 15 amino acids. With V trimmed by 4 bases and J by 7 bases, 9 bases remained unmatched. The variable domain in full, completed from reference TRBV5-5 and TRBJ1-4, reads DAGVTQSPTHLIKTRGQQVTLRCSPISGHKSVSWYQQVLGQGPQFIFQYYEKEERGRGNFPDRFSARQFPNYSSELNVNALLLGDSALYLCASSGAGGWGEKLFFGSGTQLSVL.

This clone was seen a handful of times. The chain joins TRBV5-1 to TRBJ2-7, with D possibly being TRBD2 (5 bases). The length of the CDR3 is 16 residues. The germline V gene has CDR1 SGHRS and CDR2 YFSETQ. V lost 0 bases, J lost 0 bases, and 13 bases lay in between. In DNA form, the CDR3 reads TGCGCCAGCAGCTTGGTAGAGGGCGAAGGCTCCTACGAGCAGTACTTC. It translates to CASSLVEGEGSYEQYF.

J is TRBJ2-1 and V is TRBV7-3; TRBD2 matches 8 bases. V lost 5 bases to trimming and J lost 5 bases; unmatched junction nucleotides: 5. The CDR3 covers 14 residues. Germline V gene sequence: CDR1 SGHTA, CDR2 FQGTGA. CDR3 DNA: TGTGCCAGCAGCAGGAGCGGGGGTGACAATGAGCAGTTCTTC. This codes for CASSRSGGDNEQFF. The full variable domain, in which reference TRBV7-3 and TRBJ2-1 provide the parts outside the CDR3, is GAGVSQTPSNKVTEKGKYVELRCDPISGHTALYWYRQSLGQGPEFLIYFQGTGAADDSGLPNDRFFAVRPEGSVSTLKIQRTERGDSAVYLCASSRSGGDNEQFFGPGTRLTVL.

In this sample, this clone turned up a few times. This rearrangement joins TRBV7-2 to TRBJ2-3, with no clear D. The germline gives CDR1 SGHTA, CDR2 FQGNSA. The V end lost 7 bases, the J end lost 2 bases, and 10 bases lay between the germline ends. This CDR3 has 13 residues. Written as DNA, the CDR3 is TGTGCCAGCAAATTTCCCTACACAGATACGCAGTATTTT. Residues: CASKFPYTDTQYF. The full variable domain, with the rest looked up from reference TRBV7-2 and TRBJ2-3, is GAGVSQSPSNKVTEKGKDVELRCDPISGHTALYWYRQSLGQGLEFLIYFQGNSAPDKSGLPSDRFSAERTGGSVSTLTIQRTQQEDSAVYLCASKFPYTDTQYFGPGTRLTVL.

V is TRBV7-2 and J is TRBJ2-2; 8 bases are shared with TRBD2. J was trimmed by 7 bases and V by 0 bases; bases with no gene match: 4. CDR1 is SGHTA, CDR2 FQGNSA, per germline. There are 15 residues in the CDR3. This CDR3 is CASSLAAGGGGELFF. In nucleotides, the CDR3 is TGTGCCAGCAGCTTAGCGGCGGGGGGCGGCGGGGAGCTGTTTTTT.

The table lists this clone with a count of one. The V and J genes are TRBV5-5 and TRBJ2-7; D is unresolved. The germline V gene encodes CDR1 SGHKS and CDR2 YYEKEE (reference sequence). Trimming removed 0 bases at V and 1 base at J, with 11 bases between. The CDR3 has 15 residues. The chain's CDR3 is CASSLAPTESYEQYF. The DNA of the CDR3 is TGTGCCAGCAGCTTGGCCCCGACGGAGTCCTACGAGCAGTACTTC.

V is TRBV5-1 and J is TRBJ2-7; 7 bases are shared with TRBD2. The J segment lost 7 bases and the V segment lost 3 bases, leaving 7 bases of the junction unmatched. The CDR3 consists of 13 residues. From germline, CDR1 is SGHRS and CDR2 YFSETQ. CDR3 loop: CASSSQPAGEQYF. CDR3 coding DNA: TGCGCCAGCAGCTCCCAACCAGCGGGGGAGCAGTACTTC.

This sequence joins TRBV12-3 or TRBV12-4 and TRBJ1-2, with D possibly matching TRBD1 (6 bases). Trimming shortened V by 5 bases and J by 5 bases, and 12 bases separated the two germline ends. The CDR3 is 13 residues long. The CDR3 DNA follows: TGTGCCAGCAGTCCGACAGGCCTTTATGGCTACACCTTC. Translated: CASSPTGLYGYTF.

This clone was found a few times. No conserved phenylalanine or tryptophan ends this CDR3, so it is likely a read error. Because the CDR3's place on the DNA is in doubt, the DNA is left out and the CDR3 is given as listed by TCRdb. V gene TRBV5-6 combines with J gene TRBJ2-7; the listed D gene, TRBD2, was not tested against the DNA. A total of 11 residues make up the CDR3, ends included. From germline, CDR1 is SGHDT and CDR2 YYEEEE. CDR3 amino acids: CASSLGGFASL.

The chain has TRBV5-1 and TRBJ1-2, with TRBD1 as a possible D gene (5 bases). The CDR3 length is 15 residues. The V end lost 0 bases, the J end lost 7 bases, and 16 bases lay between the germline ends. From germline, CDR1 is SGHRS and CDR2 YFSETQ. The CDR3 here is CASSLAGGGWSGYTF. The DNA for the CDR3 is TGCGCCAGCAGCTTGGCCGGCGGGGGTTGGAGTGGCTACACCTTC.

V usage is TRBV6-2 or TRBV6-3 and J usage is TRBJ2-1, with TRBD2 matching over 10 bases. The V gene's germline CDR1 is MNHEY and CDR2 SVGEGT. J gave up 7 bases and V 4 bases, and 10 bases lay outside the gene matches. This CDR3 is 16 amino acids long. The CDR3 DNA reads TGTGCCAGCAGTTTCAAAGCGGGAGGGCCGCGGAATGAGCAGTTCTTC. Protein product: CASSFKAGGPRNEQFF.

This rearrangement joins TRBV27 to TRBJ1-6, with D tentatively TRBD1 (6 bases). CDR3 length equals 15 residues. The germline V and J ends were trimmed by 3 bases and 6 bases, with 12 bases remaining between them. Germline V gives CDR1 MNHEY, CDR2 SMNVEV (reference sequence). The CDR3 DNA follows: TGTGCCAGCAGTTTTGGGGGGGCGGGTAATTCACCCCTCCACTTT. Protein product: CASSFGGAGNSPLHF.

The V gene is TRBV19, the J gene TRBJ1-2; D not resolved. The length of the CDR3 is 13 residues. Germline values: CDR1 LNHDA, CDR2 SQIVND (reference sequence). V was clipped by 5 bases and J by 8 bases, with 15 bases between them. The CDR3 coding sequence is TGTGCCAGTAGTTCGCGCTTAGAGAGGGGCTACACCTTC. Translating it yields CASSSRLERGYTF.

V usage is TRBV3-1 (or the pseudogene TRBV3-2) and J usage is TRBJ2-4; the match to TRBD2 covers 8 bases. The germline gives CDR1 LGHDT, CDR2 YNNKEL (reference sequence). The CDR3 runs 16 residues. V dropped 1 base and J dropped 5; count of bases not matched to a gene: 7. CDR3 nucleotide sequence: TGTGCCAGCAGCCAAGGAGCGGGAGTTGGCGAAAACATTCAGTACTTC. Translated: CASSQGAGVGENIQYF.

The genes are TRBV4-1 and TRBJ1-3, with TRBD1 as a possible D gene (6 bases). CDR3 length: 17 residues. Trimming removed 1 base at V and 4 bases at J, with 17 bases between. Germline V CDR1 and CDR2: MGHRA, YSYEKL. In nucleotides, the CDR3 is TGCGCCAGCAGCCAAGTTCCAGGGGCTAACTGGGGAAACACCATATATTTT. It codes for CASSQVPGANWGNTIYF.

This clone has just a few counts. V and J are TRBV5-1 and TRBJ1-1; TRBD1 matches at 7 bases. The CDR3 has 17 amino acids. Germline V lookup: CDR1 SGHRS, CDR2 YFSETQ. J was trimmed by 4 bases and V by 1 base; bases with no gene match: 13. The CDR3 loop is CASSLFSGQPEGTEAFF. CDR3 in DNA: TGCGCCAGCAGCTTGTTTTCGGGACAGCCTGAGGGCACTGAAGCTTTCTTT.

This clone appeared a single time. The chain joins TRBV7-8 to TRBJ1-2; tentatively, D is TRBD1 (6 bases). This CDR3 comprises 15 residues. V lost 6 bases and J lost 0, with 14 bases in between. Per germline, CDR1 SGHVS and CDR2 FQNEAQ. DNA for the CDR3: TGTGCCAGCAGACCCGGACAGACCACTAACTATGGCTACACCTTC. It yields the protein CASRPGQTTNYGYTF.